The 19 T cell receptor beta chains below come from one sample, sequenced in a study of response to subunit inactivated influenza vaccine. MiXCR, applied by TCRdb to the RT-PCR reads, yields one record per CDR3 protein. This sample yields a few hundred thousand distinct CDR3 sequences, of which less than 7.5% are seen a single time; less than 15% belongs to the top ten. This specimen consisted of PBMCs from blood, obtained around 25 months after vaccination. These receptors originate from a man between 50 and 69 years old who received an inactivated influenza vaccine.

This clonotype was seen repeatedly, ten times or more. The V call is TRBV5-1, the J call TRBJ2-3; D may be TRBD2 (7 bases). In germline, CDR1 is SGHRS, CDR2 YFSETQ. The CDR3 has 14 amino acids. V was clipped by 8 bases and J by 0 bases, with 13 bases between them. CDR3 DNA: TGCGCCAGTTCGGCGGGGGCTAGCACAGATACGCAGTATTTT. Protein sequence: CASSAGASTDTQYF.

This clonotype occurred many times. This sequence joins TRBV7-2 and TRBJ2-7; 11 nucleotides line up with TRBD2. The germline gives CDR1 SGHTA, CDR2 FQGNSA. There are 13 residues in the CDR3. The V and J ends lost 4 bases and 7 bases, in that order; junction bases with no gene match: 3. The CDR3 DNA reads TGTGCCAGCAGCTACTTAGCGGGAGGGGAGCAGTACTTC. It encodes CASSYLAGGEQYF.

This clonotype showed up many times. The chain links TRBV5-1 to TRBJ2-2; D unclear. The V gene's germline CDR1 is SGHRS and CDR2 YFSETQ. This CDR3 has 13 amino acids. V lost 0 bases to trimming and J lost 8 bases, with 8 bases between them. In nucleotides, the CDR3 is TGCGCCAGCAGCTTGGTAGGGCGAGGGGAGCTGTTTTTT. Amino acid sequence: CASSLVGRGELFF. Drawing the rest from reference TRBV5-1 and TRBJ2-2, the complete variable domain is KAGVTQTPRYLIKTRGQQVTLSCSPISGHRSVSWYQQTPGQGLQFLFEYFSETQRNKGNFPGRFSGRQFSNSRSEMNVSTLELGDSALYLCASSLVGRGELFFGEGSRLTVL.

Ten or more counts support this clonotype. This sequence joins TRBV7-8 and TRBJ2-4; D remains ambiguous. Germline values: CDR1 SGHVS, CDR2 FQNEAQ. CDR3 length: 18 residues. V was pared by 1 base and J by 0 bases, with 16 bases between. The CDR3 here is CASSLGFQRGSAKNIQYF. The CDR3 coding sequence is TGTGCCAGCAGCTTAGGTTTTCAGCGAGGCTCAGCCAAAAACATTCAGTACTTC.

The rearrangement joins TRBV4-3 to TRBJ1-4; D is unclear. Germline V lookup: CDR1 LGHNA, CDR2 YSLEER. V lost 2 bases and J 3 bases, leaving 10 bases between the germline ends. The CDR3 has 15 amino acids. CDR3 protein: CASSQLTSANEKLFF. CDR3 sequence (DNA): TGCGCCAGCAGCCAACTGACAAGCGCTAATGAAAAACTGTTTTTT.

Ten or more counts support this clonotype. The chain combines TRBV10-3 with TRBJ2-3; D may be TRBD1 (6 bases). CDR3 length equals 14 residues. Trimming removed 6 bases at V and 5 bases at J, with 15 bases between. Germline V gives CDR1 ENHRY, CDR2 SYGVKD. The CDR3 bases are TGTGCCATCAGGCCCACAGGGAAAGGAGATACGCAGTATTTT. Its protein product is CAIRPTGKGDTQYF.

This chain uses TRBV4-1 with TRBJ2-3; 8 positions agree with TRBD1. The CDR3 sequence is 16 residues long. CDR1 is MGHRA, CDR2 YSYEKL, per germline. V trimming: 4 bases; J trimming: 3 bases; junction bases outside the gene matches: 9. The CDR3 DNA is TGCGCCAGCAGCCGGGAAGGACAGGGTGGGACAGATACGCAGTATTTT. It translates to CASSREGQGGTDTQYF.

This clonotype occurred many times. The CDR3 DNA reads TGTGCCAGCAGCGTAAGTTTTAGAAGTAGTGATGAGCAGTTCTTC. This gives the protein CASSVSFRSSDEQFF. J is TRBJ2-1 and V is TRBV9; D unclear. V lost 1 base to trimming and J lost 8 bases, with 16 bases between them. Germline-derived CDR1 and CDR2 are SGDLS and YYNGEE. The CDR3 loop spans 15 amino acids.

This clonotype was detected ten times or more. J is TRBJ2-7 and V is TRBV20-1; D gene ambiguous. The CDR3 extends over 13 amino acids. Germline CDR1 DFQATT, CDR2 SNEGSKA (reference sequence). Trimming shortened V by 6 bases and J by 0 bases, and 12 bases separated the two germline ends. This CDR3 is CSAADTSSYEQYF. The DNA for the CDR3 is TGCAGTGCCGCTGACACCAGCTCCTACGAGCAGTACTTC.

This clonotype was observed a few times. The CDR3: CASSFPGTSVTDTQYF. The CDR3 DNA reads as TGTGCCAGCAGCTTCCCCGGGACTAGCGTAACAGATACGCAGTATTTT. J is TRBJ2-3 and V is TRBV5-6, with 10 bases aligning to TRBD2. V gave up 2 bases and J gave up 3 bases; unmatched junction bases: 6. Germline V gene sequence: CDR1 SGHDT, CDR2 YYEEEE. The CDR3 sequence is 16 residues long.

A few counts support this clonotype. This chain's CDR3 is CASSFTAATSSYEQYF. For the CDR3, the DNA is TGTGCCAGCAGCTTCACAGCGGCCACTAGTAGCTACGAGCAGTACTTC. This rearrangement joins TRBV7-2 to TRBJ2-7, with D maybe TRBD2 (5 bases). Germline V lookup: CDR1 SGHTA, CDR2 FQGNSA. V shed 3 bases and J shed 3 bases, with 18 bases lying between them. This CDR3 comprises 16 residues.

This clonotype was detected ten times or more. The chain carries TRBV7-2 and TRBJ2-1; weak D call: TRBD1 (6 bases). The CDR3 runs 13 residues. Germline CDR1 SGHTA, CDR2 FQGNSA. Trimming stripped 1 base from V and 8 bases from J, with 9 bases between. This CDR3 reads CASSLDRVDEQFF. CDR3 nucleotides: TGTGCCAGCAGCTTAGACAGGGTGGATGAGCAGTTCTTC.

This clonotype was seen repeatedly, ten times or more. The rearrangement links TRBV5-1 to TRBJ2-5, with D uncertain. The germline CDR1 and CDR2 sequences are SGHRS and YFSETQ. The germline V and J ends were trimmed by 0 bases and 0 bases, with 12 bases remaining between them. The CDR3 spans 16 residues. DNA for the CDR3: TGCGCCAGCAGCTTGGTATTAAGGCAGTACCAAGAGACCCAGTACTTC. Amino acids: CASSLVLRQYQETQYF.

V is TRBV7-9 and J is TRBJ1-1; a possible D gene is TRBD1 (6 bases). V lost 1 base and J 4 bases, leaving 10 bases between the germline ends. Germline assignment: CDR1 SEHNR and CDR2 FQNEAQ (reference sequence). The length of the CDR3 is 14 residues. CDR3 protein: CASSLDGQFTEAFF. The CDR3 nucleotides are TGTGCCAGCAGCTTAGACGGACAGTTCACTGAAGCTTTCTTT.

The chain combines TRBV28 with TRBJ2-3; D remains ambiguous. Trimming took 4 bases from V and 0 from J, leaving 8 bases between them. The CDR3 extends over 14 amino acids. In germline, CDR1 is MDHEN, CDR2 SYDVKM. The CDR3 spells CASSYTPSTDTQYF. In DNA, the CDR3 is TGTGCCAGCAGTTACACCCCTAGCACAGATACGCAGTATTTT.

V is TRBV6-2 or TRBV6-3 and J is TRBJ2-5; 14 positions match TRBD2. CDR1 and CDR2 from the germline V gene are MNHEY and SVGEGT. J lost 6 bases, V lost 5 bases, and 8 bases had no gene match. This CDR3 has 16 amino acids. This CDR3 is CASSAGTSGSIQTQYF. The CDR3, as DNA: TGTGCCAGCAGTGCCGGGACTAGCGGGAGTATCCAGACCCAGTACTTC.

This clonotype was seen a handful of times. This sequence joins TRBV7-9 and TRBJ2-3, with unresolved D. The germline V and J ends were trimmed by 2 bases and 2 bases, with 8 bases remaining between them. The germline gives CDR1 SEHNR, CDR2 FQNEAQ (reference sequence). The CDR3 runs to 14 residues. The DNA for the CDR3 is TGTGCCAGCAGCTTAATCCGGGTCACAGATACGCAGTATTTT. The encoded protein is CASSLIRVTDTQYF. The full variable domain, in which reference TRBV7-9 and TRBJ2-3 provide the parts outside the CDR3, is DTGVSQNPRHKITKRGQNVTFRCDPISEHNRLYWYRQTLGQGPEFLTYFQNEAQLEKSRLLSDRFSAERPKGSFSTLEIQRTEQGDSAMYLCASSLIRVTDTQYFGPGTRLTVL.

This clonotype was counted many times. CDR3 sequence reads: CASRRRGAYSGNTIYF. The CDR3, as DNA: TGTGCCAGCCGCCGGCGAGGGGCGTACTCTGGAAACACCATATATTTT. The chain couples TRBV6-1 to TRBJ1-3, with D maybe TRBD1 (5 bases). Per the germline V gene, CDR1 is MNHNS and CDR2 is SASEGT. V lost 8 bases and J 0 bases, leaving 17 bases between the germline ends. The CDR3 contains 16 residues.

This clonotype was counted between two and nine times. V usage is TRBV20-1 and J usage is TRBJ2-1; TRBD2 matches at 11 bases. The CDR3 loop spans 15 amino acids. With 5 bases clipped from V and 3 bases from J, the junction kept 6 bases outside the gene matches. Germline V gene data show CDR1 as DFQATT and CDR2 as SNEGSKA (reference sequence). CDR3 in amino acids: CSAGTGTSGYNEQFF. CDR3 nucleotides: TGCAGTGCTGGAACCGGGACTAGCGGCTACAATGAGCAGTTCTTC.